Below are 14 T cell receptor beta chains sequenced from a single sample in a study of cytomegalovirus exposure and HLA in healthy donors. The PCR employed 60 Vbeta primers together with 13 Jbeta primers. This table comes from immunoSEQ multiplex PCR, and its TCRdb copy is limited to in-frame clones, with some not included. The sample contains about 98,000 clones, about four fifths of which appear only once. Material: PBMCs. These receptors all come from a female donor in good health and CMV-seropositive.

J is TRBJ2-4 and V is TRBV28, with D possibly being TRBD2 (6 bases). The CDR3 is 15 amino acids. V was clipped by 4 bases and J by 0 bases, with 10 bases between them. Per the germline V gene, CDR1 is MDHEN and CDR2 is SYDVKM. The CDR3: CASSYSGLAKNIQYF. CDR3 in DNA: TGTGCCAGCAGTTACAGCGGGCTAGCCAAAAACATTCAGTACTTC.

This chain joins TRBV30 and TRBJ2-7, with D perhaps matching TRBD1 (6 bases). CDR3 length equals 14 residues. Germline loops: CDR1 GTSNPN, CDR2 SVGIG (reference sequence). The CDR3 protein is CARSRDIVPYEQYF. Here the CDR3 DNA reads TGTGCGCGAAGCAGGGACATCGTACCCTACGAGCAGTACTTC.

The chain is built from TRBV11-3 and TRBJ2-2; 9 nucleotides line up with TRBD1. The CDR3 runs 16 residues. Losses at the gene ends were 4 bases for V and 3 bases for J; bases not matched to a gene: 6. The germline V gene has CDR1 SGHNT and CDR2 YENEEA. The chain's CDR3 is CASSSGQGTDTGELFF. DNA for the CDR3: TGTGCCAGCAGCTCAGGACAGGGGACGGACACCGGGGAGCTGTTTTTT. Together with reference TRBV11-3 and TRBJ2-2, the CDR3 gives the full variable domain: EAGVVQSPRYKIIEKKQPVAFWCNPISGHNTLYWYLQNLGQGPELLIRYENEEAVDDSQLPKDRFSAERLKGVDSTLKIQPAELGDSAVYLCASSSGQGTDTGELFFGEGSRLTVL.

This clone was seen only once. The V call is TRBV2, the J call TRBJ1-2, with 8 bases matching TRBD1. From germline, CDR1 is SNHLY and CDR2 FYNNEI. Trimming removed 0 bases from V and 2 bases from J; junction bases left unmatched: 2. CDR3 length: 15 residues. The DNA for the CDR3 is TGTGCCAGCAGTGAAGCACAGGGGGAGAACTATGGCTACACCTTC. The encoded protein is CASSEAQGENYGYTF.

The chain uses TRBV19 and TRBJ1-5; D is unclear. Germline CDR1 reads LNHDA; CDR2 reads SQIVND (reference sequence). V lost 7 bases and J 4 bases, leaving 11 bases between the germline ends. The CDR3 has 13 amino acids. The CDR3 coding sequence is TGTGCCAGTACTCAACAGAGTAATCAGCCCCAGCATTTT. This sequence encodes CASTQQSNQPQHF.

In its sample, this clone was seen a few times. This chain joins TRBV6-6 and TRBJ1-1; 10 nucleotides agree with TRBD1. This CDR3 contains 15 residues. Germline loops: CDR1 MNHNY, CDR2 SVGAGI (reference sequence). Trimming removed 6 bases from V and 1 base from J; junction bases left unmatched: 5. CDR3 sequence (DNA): TGTGCCAGCAGCGACAGGGGGCGGAGGAACACTGAAGCTTTCTTT. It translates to CASSDRGRRNTEAFF.

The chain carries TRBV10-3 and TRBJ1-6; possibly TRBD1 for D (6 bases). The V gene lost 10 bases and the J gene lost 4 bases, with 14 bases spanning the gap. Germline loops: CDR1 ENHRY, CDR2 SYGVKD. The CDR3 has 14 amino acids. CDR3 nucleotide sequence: TGTGCCACCGGGACACCGGAGTATAATTCACCCCTCCACTTT. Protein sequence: CATGTPEYNSPLHF.

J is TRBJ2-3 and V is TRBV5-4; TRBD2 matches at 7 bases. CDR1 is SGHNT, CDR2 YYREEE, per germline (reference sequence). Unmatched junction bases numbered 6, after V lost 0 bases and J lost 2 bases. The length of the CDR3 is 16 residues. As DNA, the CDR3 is TGTGCCAGCAGCTTGGTGGGGGGGGACCCCACAGATACGCAGTATTTT. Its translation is CASSLVGGDPTDTQYF. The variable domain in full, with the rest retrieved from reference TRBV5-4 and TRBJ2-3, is ETGVTQSPTHLIKTRGQQVTLRCSSQSGHNTVSWYQQALGQGPQFIFQYYREEENGRGNFPPRFSGLQFPNYSSELNVNALELDDSALYLCASSLVGGDPTDTQYFGPGTRLTVL.

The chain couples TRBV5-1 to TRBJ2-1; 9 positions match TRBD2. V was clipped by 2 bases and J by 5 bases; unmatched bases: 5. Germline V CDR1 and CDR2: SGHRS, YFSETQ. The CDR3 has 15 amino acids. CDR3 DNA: TGCGCCAGCAGCTTTAGCGGGAGAGAGGACAATGAGCAGTTCTTC. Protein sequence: CASSFSGREDNEQFF.

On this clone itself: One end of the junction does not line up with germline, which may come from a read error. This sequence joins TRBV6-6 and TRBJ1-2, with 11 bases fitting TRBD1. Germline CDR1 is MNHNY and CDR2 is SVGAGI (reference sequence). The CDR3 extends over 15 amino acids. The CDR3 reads CASRPGTGGSYGYPF. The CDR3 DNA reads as TGTGCCAGCAGACCCGGGACAGGGGGATCCTATGGCTACCCCTTC.

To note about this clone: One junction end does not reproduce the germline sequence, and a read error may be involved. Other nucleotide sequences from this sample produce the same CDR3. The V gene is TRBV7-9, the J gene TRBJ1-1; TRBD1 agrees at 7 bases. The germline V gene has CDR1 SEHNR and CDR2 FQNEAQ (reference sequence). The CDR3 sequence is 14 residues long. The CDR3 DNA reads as TGTGCCAGCAGCCTTTCGACAGGGTACGCTGAAGCTTTCTTC. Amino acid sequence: CASSLSTGYAEAFF.

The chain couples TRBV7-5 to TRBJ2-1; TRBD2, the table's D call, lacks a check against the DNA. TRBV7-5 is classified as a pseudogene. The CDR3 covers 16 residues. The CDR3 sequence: CARSFGRERYYNEQFF. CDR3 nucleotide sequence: TGTGCCAGAAGCTTTGGTCGGGAACGGTACTACAATGAGCAGTTCTTC.

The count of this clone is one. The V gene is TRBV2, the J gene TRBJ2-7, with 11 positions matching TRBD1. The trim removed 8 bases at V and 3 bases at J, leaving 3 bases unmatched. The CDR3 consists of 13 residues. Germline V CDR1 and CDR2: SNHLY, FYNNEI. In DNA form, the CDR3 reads TGTGCCAGCTGGGACAGGGGGGACTACGAGCAGTACTTC. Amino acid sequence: CASWDRGDYEQYF.

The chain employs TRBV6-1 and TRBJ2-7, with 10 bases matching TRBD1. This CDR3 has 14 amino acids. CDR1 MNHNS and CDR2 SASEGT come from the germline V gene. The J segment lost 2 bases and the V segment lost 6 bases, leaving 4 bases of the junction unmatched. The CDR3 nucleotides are TGTGCCAGCAGCGGGGGACAGGGGCCCTACGAGCAGTACTTC. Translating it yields CASSGGQGPYEQYF.